This T cell receptor beta chain is from a study of T-cell memory formation after mild COVID-19. For the study at large: For the most part, TCR clusters were specific to one donor. Points from the study as a whole: Contracting clones localized mainly to CM and EM when CD4+ and mainly to EMRA when CD8+.

Germline lookup yields CDR1 SGDLS and CDR2 YYNGEE. The CDR3 totals 15 residues. Trimming cost V 3 bases and J 4 bases; bases outside gene matches: 8. From the 5' RACE reads, TCRdb called clonotypes with MiXCR, one entry per CDR3 protein. This sample has about 250,000 distinct CDR3 sequences, with over 15% found just once. About this clonotype itself: What it recognizes is unknown.

The sequenced sample consisted of PBMCs or a T cell subset sorted from them (not recorded which). The receptor was derived from an adult woman who had mild COVID-19 (a few samples of this study predate the infection). Cell type and time point are not known. The V call is TRBV9, the J call TRBJ2-3; TRBD2 aligns across 7 bases. The CDR3 nucleotides are TGTGCCAGCAGCGCGTGGACTAGAGGGCCAGATACGCAGTATTTT. This encodes CASSAWTRGPDTQYF.